These 23 T cell receptor beta chains originate from one sample sequenced in a study of T cells in Graves' hyperthyroidism and ophthalmopathy. RNA transcripts were the template for amplifying TCR beta CDR3 regions. The HTBI primer set served for first-round RT-PCR of the TCR CDR3. Using its own MiXCR run on the multiplex PCR reads, TCRdb lists one record per CDR3 protein. The table has roughly 30,000 distinct CDR3 sequences, roughly 45% seen once. What was sequenced was blood. The source of these receptors is a young woman with Graves' hyperthyroidism.

This clonotype has a count of ten or more. The CDR3, as DNA: TGTGCCAGCGGGTGGGGTCGAAAGCAGTACTTC. It translates to CASGWGRKQYF. The chain couples TRBV27 to TRBJ2-7, with no clear D. Germline V gives CDR1 MNHEY, CDR2 SMNVEV (reference sequence). V shed 8 bases and J shed 8 bases, with 13 bases lying between them. The CDR3 loop spans 11 amino acids.

As to this clonotype: An end of the junction differs from the germline gene, which may be a read error. The chain links TRBV12-3 or TRBV12-4 to TRBJ1-2; D perhaps matches TRBD1 (6 bases). The CDR3 loop spans 13 amino acids. DNA of the CDR3: TGTGCCAGCAGTCTTCGGGGGACCAGGGGCTACGCCTTC. Protein sequence: CASSLRGTRGYAF.

This clonotype came up many times. The chain employs TRBV12-3 or TRBV12-4 and TRBJ2-7, with D tentatively TRBD1 or TRBD2 (6 bases each). The CDR3 is made up of 15 amino acids. Trimming left V 2 bases short and J 7 bases short, with 18 bases between. The CDR3 DNA reads TGTGCCAGCAGTTTAAAACAGGGAGGTAGGGGGGAGCAGTACTTC. Residues: CASSLKQGGRGEQYF.

This clonotype has at least ten counts. The chain links TRBV5-1 to TRBJ2-1; 7 positions agree with TRBD1. After removal of 4 bases from V and 0 bases from J, the junction contained 4 bases not matched to a gene. CDR3 length: 15 residues. Germline V lookup: CDR1 SGHRS, CDR2 YFSETQ. The CDR3 loop is CASSQGVSSYNEQFF. The CDR3, as DNA: TGCGCCAGCAGCCAGGGGGTTAGCTCCTACAATGAGCAGTTCTTC.

This clonotype was picked up many times. V gene TRBV20-1 combines with J gene TRBJ2-4; perhaps D is TRBD1 or TRBD2 (6 bases each). The CDR3 length is 14 residues. Trimming removed 6 bases from V and 1 base from J, with 13 bases in between. The germline V gene has CDR1 DFQATT and CDR2 SNEGSKA (reference sequence). The CDR3 loop is CSAPRGGAKNIQYF. DNA of the CDR3: TGCAGTGCGCCACGAGGGGGGGCCAAAAACATTCAGTACTTC.

CDR3 DNA: TGCAGCCCCCTGTTGGGACTAGCGGGATCTGAGCAGTACTTC. Translation: CSPLLGLAGSEQYF. The V gene is TRBV20-1, the J gene TRBJ2-7; TRBD2 agrees at 13 bases. Germline V lookup: CDR1 DFQATT, CDR2 SNEGSKA (reference sequence). This CDR3 has 14 residues.

By sample share, this clonotype is medium-sized. The chain combines TRBV10-3 with TRBJ1-1; possibly TRBD1 for D (5 bases). The CDR3 covers 13 residues. CDR1 ENHRY and CDR2 SYGVKD come from the germline V gene. V dropped 6 bases and J dropped 7 bases, with 15 bases sitting between them. Here the CDR3 DNA reads TGTGCCATCAGCCCTGGGATCGACAGTGAAGCTTTCTTT. Protein sequence: CAISPGIDSEAFF.

This clonotype was seen repeatedly, ten times or more. The J gene is TRBJ2-3, the V gene TRBV6-1; TRBD2 matches at 8 bases. This CDR3 comprises 15 residues. The J segment lost 0 bases and the V segment lost 11 bases, leaving 10 bases of the junction unmatched. Germline V gene sequence: CDR1 MNHNS, CDR2 SASEGT. The CDR3 region has the DNA TGTGCCTCGACCCCCGGACTAGCTAGCACAGATACGCAGTATTTT. Translation: CASTPGLASTDTQYF.

This clonotype was seen ten or more times. V usage is TRBV12-3 or TRBV12-4 and J usage is TRBJ2-1; no firm D call. The CDR3 totals 15 residues. Deletions cut 3 bases from V and 7 bases from J, with 16 bases between. The CDR3 reads CASSLWLVGYNEQFF. The CDR3 DNA follows: TGTGCCAGCAGTTTGTGGTTGGTAGGGTATAATGAGCAGTTCTTC.

On this clonotype: One junction end does not reproduce the germline sequence, and a read error may be involved. The chain combines TRBV11-1 with TRBJ1-3; the D gene is possibly TRBD1 (6 bases). The germline V gene has CDR1 SGHAT and CDR2 FQDESV (reference sequence). The CDR3 covers 15 residues. CDR3 residues: CASSHDGQLGNTIYF. The CDR3 DNA is TGCGCCAGCAGCCATGACGGACAGCTAGGAAACACCATATATTTT.

This clonotype was counted ten times or more. The chain carries TRBV20-1 and TRBJ2-1; 8 bases map to TRBD2. Germline V gene lookup returns CDR1 DFQATT and CDR2 SNEGSKA (reference sequence). There are 19 residues in the CDR3. The junction had 14 bases not matched to a gene; V was cut back by 1 base and J by 0 bases. The CDR3 DNA follows: TGCAGTGCTAGAGCCTCATCAGCGGGAGTTAGAATCTCCTACAATGAGCAGTTCTTC. Its translation: CSARASSAGVRISYNEQFF.

By share, this clonotype counts as medium-sized. The chain has TRBV7-9 and TRBJ2-3; D gene ambiguous. V was trimmed by 7 bases and J by 0 bases, leaving 11 bases between them. This CDR3 is 14 amino acids long. Germline lookup yields CDR1 SEHNR and CDR2 FQNEAQ (reference sequence). This CDR3 reads CASTFRASTDTQYF. The DNA for the CDR3 is TGTGCCAGCACTTTCAGAGCTAGCACAGATACGCAGTATTTT.

CDR3: CASSEAGGAGEDEQYF. The CDR3 DNA reads TGCGCCAGCAGTGAGGCCGGGGGTGCGGGAGAGGACGAGCAGTACTTC. The V call is TRBV10-1, the J call TRBJ2-7, with 7 nucleotides matching TRBD2. V shed 2 bases and J 5 bases; nucleotides not matched to a gene: 12. Germline V CDR1 and CDR2: WNHNN, SYGVQD (reference sequence). CDR3 length: 16 amino acids.

With regard to this clonotype: Relative to the germline gene, one junction end is altered; a read error may explain this. The chain joins TRBV10-3 to TRBJ2-3; TRBD2 is a possible D gene (6 bases). Germline assignment: CDR1 ENHRY and CDR2 SYGVKD. The CDR3 is 15 residues long. The CDR3 loop is CAISEVAGPTDTQYF. The CDR3 DNA follows: TGTGCCATCAGTGAGGTCGCGGGGCCCACTGATACTCAGTATTTT.

This clonotype was detected many times. The V gene is TRBV6-5, the J gene TRBJ2-1, with D unresolved. V was trimmed by 5 bases and J by 0 bases, leaving 11 bases between them. The CDR3 has 15 amino acids. Germline V CDR1 and CDR2: MNHEY, SVGAGI. The CDR3 coding sequence is TGTGCCAGCAGTCGAACGGCAGTCTCCTACAATGAGCAGTTCTTC. As protein: CASSRTAVSYNEQFF.

This chain links TRBV20-1 with TRBJ1-5, with TRBD1 matching 11 bases. There are 15 residues in the CDR3. V trimming: 6 bases; J trimming: 6 bases; junction bases outside the gene matches: 10. Germline V gene data show CDR1 as DFQATT and CDR2 as SNEGSKA (reference sequence). This CDR3 reads CSAQKPGQGGQPQHF. CDR3 bases: TGCAGTGCCCAAAAACCGGGACAGGGGGGTCAGCCCCAGCATTTT.

This clonotype was seen many times. The gene calls are TRBV4-1 and TRBJ1-1, with 10 positions matching TRBD1. The V gene end was trimmed by 0 bases and the J gene end by 6 bases; junction bases not matched to a gene: 7. Germline V gene sequence: CDR1 MGHRA, CDR2 YSYEKL. The CDR3 extends over 16 amino acids. CDR3 bases: TGCGCCAGCAGCCAAGATCCCGGACAGGGGGGAGCTGAAGCTTTCTTT. This translates into CASSQDPGQGGAEAFF.

This clonotype was detected only once. Here the CDR3 DNA reads TGTGTCAGTAGCTTAGCTGGTGGAAACTATGGCTACACCTTC. Translation: CVSSLAGGNYGYTF. The genes are TRBV7-8 and TRBJ1-2; D gene uncertain. This CDR3 comprises 14 residues. Germline V gives CDR1 SGHVS, CDR2 FQNEAQ.

A remark on this clonotype: The CDR3 end shows no conserved phenylalanine or tryptophan, and so a read error is likely. The V gene is TRBV5-1, the J gene TRBJ1-2, with D perhaps matching TRBD1 (5 bases). Germline values: CDR1 SGHRS, CDR2 YFSETQ. The CDR3 contains 14 residues. Trimming shortened V by 10 bases and J by 9 bases, and 25 bases separated the two germline ends. The CDR3 loop reads CARTYEGAASSYTL. CDR3 in DNA: TGCGCCCGCACATATGAAGGGGCTGCCTCTAGCTACACCCTC.

The CDR3 loop is CAWDDGGTSGGDTQYF. The CDR3 DNA reads as TGTGCCTGGGACGACGGTGGGACTAGCGGGGGAGATACGCAGTATTTT. The chain links TRBV30 to TRBJ2-3; 14 bases are a match to TRBD2. This CDR3 spans 16 amino acids. Germline V lookup: CDR1 GTSNPN, CDR2 SVGIG (reference sequence). V trimming: 5 bases; J trimming: 5 bases; junction bases outside the gene matches: 9.

This clonotype is judged medium-sized. The chain has TRBV2 and TRBJ2-7, with 11 bases matching TRBD2. Germline CDR1 reads SNHLY; CDR2 reads FYNNEI. The CDR3 length is 15 residues. The junction had 5 bases not matched to a gene; V was cut back by 4 bases and J by 3 bases. The CDR3 spells CASSALAGVVYEQYF. The DNA for the CDR3 is TGTGCCAGCAGTGCACTAGCGGGAGTTGTCTACGAGCAGTACTTC. Drawing the rest from reference TRBV2 and TRBJ2-7, the complete variable domain is EPEVTQTPSHQVTQMGQEVILRCVPISNHLYFYWYRQILGQKVEFLVSFYNNEISEKSEIFDDQFSVERPDGSNFTLKIRSTKLEDSAMYFCASSALAGVVYEQYFGPGTRLTVT.

This clonotype was seen many times. CDR3 DNA sequence: TGTGCCAGCAGCTCTTATAATAATGAAAAACTGTTTTTT. It codes for CASSSYNNEKLFF. The chain is built from TRBV7-9 and TRBJ1-4; D gene ambiguous. Germline V gives CDR1 SEHNR, CDR2 FQNEAQ (reference sequence). The CDR3 is 13 amino acids. Trimming took 4 bases from V and 4 from J, leaving 7 bases between them.

This clonotype was observed at least ten times. The genes are TRBV28 and TRBJ1-1; tentatively, D is TRBD1 (5 bases). This CDR3 is 12 amino acids long. Germline values: CDR1 MDHEN, CDR2 SYDVKM. Trimming cost V 2 bases and J 7 bases, with 8 bases left between them. CDR3 residues: CASSLIQGEAFF. CDR3 DNA: TGTGCCAGCAGTTTAATCCAGGGTGAAGCTTTCTTT.